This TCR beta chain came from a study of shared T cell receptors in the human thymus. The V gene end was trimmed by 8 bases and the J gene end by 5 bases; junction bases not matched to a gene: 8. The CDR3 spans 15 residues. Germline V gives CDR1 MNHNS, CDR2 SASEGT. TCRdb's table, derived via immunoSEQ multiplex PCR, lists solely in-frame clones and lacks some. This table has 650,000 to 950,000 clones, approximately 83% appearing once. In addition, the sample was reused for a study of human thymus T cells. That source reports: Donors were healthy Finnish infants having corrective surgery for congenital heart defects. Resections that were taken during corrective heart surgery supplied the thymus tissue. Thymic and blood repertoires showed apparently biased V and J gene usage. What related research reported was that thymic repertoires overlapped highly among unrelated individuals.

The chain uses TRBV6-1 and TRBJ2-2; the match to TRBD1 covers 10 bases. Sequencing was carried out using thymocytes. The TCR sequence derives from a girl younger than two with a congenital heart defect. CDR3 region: CASAEGQGLTGELFF. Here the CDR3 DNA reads TGTGCCAGCGCAGAGGGACAGGGGTTGACCGGGGAGCTGTTTTTT.